This TCR beta chain was observed in a study of cytomegalovirus exposure and HLA in healthy donors. As concerns this clone: Its specificity is unknown.

Study-wide results and caveats: Reported results showed that the classifier diagnosed cytomegalovirus status with high specificity and sensitivity. In the analysis, some V segments, TRBV6-2 and TRBV6-3 included, were excluded as indistinguishable. CMV antigen specificity of a few CMV-associated chains was confirmed in vitro.

With 1 base removed from V and 1 base from J, the gap between germline ends came to 11 bases. The CDR3 length is 17 residues. The V gene's germline CDR1 is SEHNR and CDR2 FQNEAQ (reference sequence). The PCR had 60 Vbeta and 13 Jbeta primers. Repertoires were generated with immunoSEQ multiplex PCR, while TCRdb's copy carries only in-frame clones and drops some. Of under 200,000 clones detected, over 70% appear once; the ten largest clones hold 2.5% to 3.5%. These donors, healthy bone marrow donors, were studied. The sample consisted of PBMCs. This TCR derives from a woman aged 45-65 years in good health and CMV-seropositive. This rearrangement joins TRBV7-9 to TRBJ2-6, with D possibly being TRBD1 (5 bases). The CDR3 here is CASSLGWGTSGANVLTF. Here the CDR3 DNA reads TGTGCCAGCAGCTTAGGGTGGGGCACTTCTGGGGCCAACGTCCTGACTTTC. Filled out from reference TRBV7-9 and TRBJ2-6, the complete variable domain reads DTGVSQNPRHKITKRGQNVTFRCDPISEHNRLYWYRQTLGQGPEFLTYFQNEAQLEKSRLLSDRFSAERPKGSFSTLEIQRTEQGDSAMYLCASSLGWGTSGANVLTFGAGSRLTVL.